The 13 T cell receptor beta chains reported below all come from one sample, sequenced in a study of blood T cell repertoires in COVID-19. Clones were sequenced by immunoSEQ multiplex PCR, and TCRdb holds only the in-frame ones, with some missing. The sample has some 180,000 clones, approximately 79% seen once. Sequencing used PBMCs or T cells enriched from blood (not recorded which). The receptors here all came from a woman in her seventies in a cohort exposed to, infected with or recovered from COVID-19 (not recorded which).

This clone was recorded once. This chain connects TRBV11-3 to TRBJ2-3, with 10 bases lining up with TRBD2. Per the germline V gene, CDR1 is SGHNT and CDR2 is YENEEA. Trimming took 4 bases from V and 4 from J; bases not matched to a gene: 2. This CDR3 comprises 14 residues. This CDR3 is CASSSSGRADTQYF. CDR3 bases: TGTGCCAGCAGCTCCAGCGGGAGGGCAGATACGCAGTATTTT.

The chain combines TRBV20-1 with TRBJ2-3; D is possibly TRBD2 (6 bases). V was clipped by 3 bases and J by 6 bases, with 13 bases between them. Germline V gene sequence: CDR1 DFQATT, CDR2 SNEGSKA (reference sequence). CDR3 length: 13 amino acids. CDR3 sequence reads: CSASRGRRDTQYF. The CDR3 nucleotides read TGCAGTGCTAGTCGGGGGAGGCGGGATACGCAGTATTTT.

This sequence joins TRBV28 and TRBJ1-5; no reliable D call. Trimming removed 5 bases from V and 2 bases from J, with 10 bases in between. The germline CDR1 and CDR2 sequences are MDHEN and SYDVKM. This CDR3 is 14 amino acids long. CDR3 coding DNA: TGTGCCAGCAGTCCGTTATATCGCAATCAGCCCCAGCATTTT. As protein: CASSPLYRNQPQHF.

The gene calls are TRBV10-3 and TRBJ1-1; D perhaps matches TRBD1 (5 bases). Trimming pared 10 bases from V and 5 bases from J, leaving 11 bases between. The CDR3 has 11 residues. Per the germline V gene, CDR1 is ENHRY and CDR2 is SYGVKD. CDR3 residues: CATRGETEAFF. The CDR3 nucleotides read TGTGCCACCAGAGGGGAAACTGAAGCTTTCTTT.

This sequence joins TRBV28 and TRBJ1-2, with 9 bases matching TRBD1. Germline loops: CDR1 MDHEN, CDR2 SYDVKM. This CDR3 spans 16 amino acids. Germline trimming cut 3 bases from V and 0 bases from J; bases unmatched to any gene: 5. CDR3 sequence (DNA): TGTGCCAGCAGTTTTGGGGGGACAGGGTCTAACTATGGCTACACCTTC. Its protein is CASSFGGTGSNYGYTF.

This clone was counted ten times or more. The J gene is TRBJ2-5, the V gene TRBV29-1; 9 nucleotides agree with TRBD2. V gave up 5 bases and J gave up 5 bases; unmatched junction bases: 9. This CDR3 is built from 14 residues. The germline V gene encodes CDR1 SQVTM and CDR2 ANQGSEA. For the CDR3, the DNA is TGCAGCGTTCCTTCGGGACTAGCAACGGAGACCCAGTACTTC. Residues: CSVPSGLATETQYF.

The CDR3 DNA follows: TGTGCCAGCTCACCCGGGACAGGGACAACTCAGCCCCAGCATTTT. Protein product: CASSPGTGTTQPQHF. The V gene is TRBV18, the J gene TRBJ1-5, with 9 bases matching TRBD1. V was clipped by 3 bases and J by 6 bases; unmatched bases: 6. This CDR3 spans 15 amino acids. Germline V gene sequence: CDR1 KGHSH, CDR2 LQKENI.

This chain connects TRBV11-2 to TRBJ2-7, with unresolved D. Trimming took 2 bases from V and 5 from J, leaving 13 bases between them. The germline V gene encodes CDR1 SGHAT and CDR2 FQNNGV. The CDR3 spans 14 residues. CDR3: CASSLQVRHNEQYF. CDR3 coding DNA: TGTGCCAGCAGCTTACAGGTACGCCATAACGAGCAGTACTTC.

The rearrangement links TRBV28 to TRBJ2-7; 9 nucleotides line up with TRBD2. Germline loops: CDR1 MDHEN, CDR2 SYDVKM. The CDR3 totals 12 residues. The trim removed 8 bases at V and 6 bases at J, leaving 5 bases unmatched. The chain's CDR3 is CASAGLAFEQYF. The CDR3 DNA is TGTGCCAGCGCGGGACTAGCTTTCGAGCAGTACTTC.

J is TRBJ1-4 and V is TRBV29-1, with 7 bases matching TRBD1. From germline, CDR1 is SQVTM and CDR2 ANQGSEA. J lost 6 bases, V lost 7 bases, and 5 bases had no gene match. The CDR3 covers 12 residues. The CDR3 bases are TGCAGCGCCCAGGGGGGTGATGAAAAACTGTTTTTT. Encoded protein: CSAQGGDEKLFF.

The CDR3 here is CASSYAGQAYEQYF. For the CDR3, the DNA is TGTGCCAGCAGTTACGCGGGCCAGGCCTACGAGCAGTACTTC. The chain has TRBV6-5 and TRBJ2-7, with D tentatively TRBD2 (5 bases). The CDR3 has 14 residues. The ends were cut back, 2 bases at V and 2 bases at J, with 10 bases in the middle. Germline V gene lookup returns CDR1 MNHEY and CDR2 SVGAGI.

This clone was picked up a small number of times. The V and J genes are TRBV19 and TRBJ2-7; TRBD2 aligns across 8 bases. The germline CDR1 and CDR2 sequences are LNHDA and SQIVND (reference sequence). This CDR3 is 13 amino acids long. V lost 0 bases and J lost 6; bases outside the gene matches: 1. The CDR3 region is CASSIEGTSEQYF. The CDR3 region has the DNA TGTGCCAGTAGTATAGAAGGGACTAGCGAGCAGTACTTC.

This clone was recorded a few times. The chain recombines TRBV10-3 with TRBJ1-2; 8 bases are shared with TRBD1. Trimming took 6 bases from V and 2 from J; bases not matched to a gene: 5. This CDR3 contains 14 residues. Germline assignment: CDR1 ENHRY and CDR2 SYGVKD. The CDR3 is CAIRGTGLNYGYTF. The CDR3 region has the DNA TGTGCCATCAGGGGGACAGGTTTGAACTATGGCTACACCTTC.